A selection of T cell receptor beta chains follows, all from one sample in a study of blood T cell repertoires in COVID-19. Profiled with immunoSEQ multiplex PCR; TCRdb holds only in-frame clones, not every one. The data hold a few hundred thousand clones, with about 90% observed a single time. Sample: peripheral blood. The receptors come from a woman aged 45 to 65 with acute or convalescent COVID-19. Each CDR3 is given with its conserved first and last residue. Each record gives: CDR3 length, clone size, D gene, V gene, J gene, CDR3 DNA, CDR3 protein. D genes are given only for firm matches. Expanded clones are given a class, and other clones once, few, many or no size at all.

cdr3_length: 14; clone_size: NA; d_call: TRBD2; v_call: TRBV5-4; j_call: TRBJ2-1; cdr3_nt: TGTGCCAGCAGCGATGCAGCGGGAGGCAATGAGCAGTTCTTC; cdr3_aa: CASSDAAGGNEQFF
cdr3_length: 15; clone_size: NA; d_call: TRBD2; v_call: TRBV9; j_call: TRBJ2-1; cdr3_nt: TGTGCCAGCAGCGTAGGCGGGGGCTCCTACAATGAGCAGTTCTTC; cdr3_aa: CASSVGGGSYNEQFF
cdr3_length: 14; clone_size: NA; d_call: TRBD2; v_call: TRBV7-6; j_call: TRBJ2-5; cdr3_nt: TGTGCCAGCTTAAGCGGGATTGGGGAGGAGACCCAGTACTTC; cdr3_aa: CASLSGIGEETQYF
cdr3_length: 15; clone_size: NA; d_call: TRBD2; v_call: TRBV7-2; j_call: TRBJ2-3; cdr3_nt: TGTGCCAGCAGCTTAGGGCTAGCGGGTACAGATACGCAGTATTTT; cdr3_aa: CASSLGLAGTDTQYF
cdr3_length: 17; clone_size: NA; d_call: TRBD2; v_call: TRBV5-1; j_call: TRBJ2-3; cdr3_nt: TGCGCCAGCAGCCCCGGGACTAGCGGGGGACTCACAGATACGCAGTATTTT; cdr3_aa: CASSPGTSGGLTDTQYF
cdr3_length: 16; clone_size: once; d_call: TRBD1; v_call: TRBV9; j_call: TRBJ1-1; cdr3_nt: TGTGCCAGCAGCGTAGGCTCACAGGGGGCTATCGCTGAAGCTTTCTTT; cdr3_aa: CASSVGSQGAIAEAFF
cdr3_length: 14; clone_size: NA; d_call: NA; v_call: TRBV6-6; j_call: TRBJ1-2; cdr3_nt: TGTGCCAGCAGACTATGGGGCGTTGTCTATGGCTACACCTTC; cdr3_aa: CASRLWGVVYGYTF
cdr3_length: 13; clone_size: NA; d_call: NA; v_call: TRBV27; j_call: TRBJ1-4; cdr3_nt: TGTGCCAGCAGGAGGCATCTTGACGAAAAACTGTTTTTT; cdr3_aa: CASRRHLDEKLFF
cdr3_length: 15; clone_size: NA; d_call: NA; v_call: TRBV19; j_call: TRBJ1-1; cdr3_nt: TGTGCCAGTAGTGGGCGACCCCAGAAGAACACTGAAGCTTTCTTT; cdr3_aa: CASSGRPQKNTEAFF
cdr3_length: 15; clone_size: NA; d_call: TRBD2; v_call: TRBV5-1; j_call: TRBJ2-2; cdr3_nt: TGCGCCAGCAGAGCCGGGACTAGCGGCACCGGGGAGCTGTTTTTT; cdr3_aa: CASRAGTSGTGELFF
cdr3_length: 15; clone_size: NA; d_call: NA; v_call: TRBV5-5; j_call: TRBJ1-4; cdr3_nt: TGTGCCAGCAGCTTGGTTACGGAGGGTAATGAAAAACTGTTTTTT; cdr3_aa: CASSLVTEGNEKLFF
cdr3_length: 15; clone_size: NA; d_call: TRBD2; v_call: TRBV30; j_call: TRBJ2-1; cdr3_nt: TGTGCCTGGAGTAGTCTAGCGGGAGGGCCCAATGAGCAGTTCTTC; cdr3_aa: CAWSSLAGGPNEQFF
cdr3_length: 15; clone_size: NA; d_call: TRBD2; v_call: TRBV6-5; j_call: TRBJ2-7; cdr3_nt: TGTGCCAGCTACCTCGGAGGCGGGAGTCCCTACGAGCAGTACTTC; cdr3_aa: CASYLGGGSPYEQYF
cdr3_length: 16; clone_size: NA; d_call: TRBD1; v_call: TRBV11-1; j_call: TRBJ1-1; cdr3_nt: TGTGCCAGCAGCTTCTCTCAGGGGGCGTTTCCGACTGAAGCTTTCTTT; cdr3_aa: CASSFSQGAFPTEAFF
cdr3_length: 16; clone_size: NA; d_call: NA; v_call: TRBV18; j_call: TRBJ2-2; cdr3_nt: TGTGCCAGCTCACCGCGTGGCGGTCAAAACACCGGGGAGCTGTTTTTT; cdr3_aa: CASSPRGGQNTGELFF